The 23 T cell receptor beta chains given below trace back to one sample, sequenced in a study of OX40 agonist ivuxolimab in advanced cancers. Method: immunoSEQ multiplex PCR; TCRdb's copy keeps in-frame clones and lacks some. The data show fewer than 70,000 clones, approximately 87% seen once. Source: CD4+ or CD8+ T cells sorted from blood, taken in a trial of the OX40 agonist ivuxolimab. The receptor set was obtained from an adult with an advanced solid tumor such as melanoma, head and neck, liver or kidney cancer.

This clone was counted between two and nine times. J is TRBJ2-1 and V is TRBV29-1; 7 bases are a match to TRBD2. Germline CDR1 reads SQVTM; CDR2 reads ANQGSEA. Germline trimming cut 4 bases from V and 5 bases from J; bases unmatched to any gene: 5. The CDR3 is 13 residues long. The CDR3 spells CSVARTRNNEQFF. The CDR3 nucleotides read TGCAGCGTTGCAAGGACTAGGAACAATGAGCAGTTCTTC.

This clone has just a few counts. The rearrangement links TRBV29-1 to TRBJ1-1; D gene ambiguous. V lost 7 bases to trimming and J lost 4 bases, with 10 bases between them. This CDR3 contains 11 residues. Germline V gene sequence: CDR1 SQVTM, CDR2 ANQGSEA. The CDR3 protein is CSAEKGTEAFF. The DNA for the CDR3 is TGCAGCGCCGAAAAAGGCACTGAAGCTTTCTTT.

This chain links TRBV28 with TRBJ1-2; TRBD1 matches 9 bases. Germline-derived CDR1 and CDR2 are MDHEN and SYDVKM. V was pared by 2 bases and J by 8 bases, with 12 bases of the junction left unmatched. This CDR3 contains 16 residues. CDR3 sequence (DNA): TGTGCCAGCAGTTTACTCCTGGGACAGGGAATACGGGGCTACACCTTC. Protein: CASSLLLGQGIRGYTF.

The V and J genes are TRBV27 and TRBJ2-7; weak D call: TRBD1 (6 bases). Germline V gives CDR1 MNHEY, CDR2 SMNVEV (reference sequence). This CDR3 has 14 amino acids. The ends were cut back, 8 bases at V and 3 bases at J, with 17 bases in the middle. The CDR3 sequence: CASGRQVGGYEQYF. In DNA, the CDR3 is TGTGCCAGCGGCCGACAGGTTGGAGGCTACGAGCAGTACTTC.

The V gene is TRBV5-8, the J gene TRBJ2-3; tentatively, D is TRBD2 (6 bases). The CDR3 loop spans 15 amino acids. Germline lookup yields CDR1 SGHTS and CDR2 YDEGEE. Trimming pared 1 base from V and 6 bases from J, leaving 15 bases between. CDR3 protein: CASSLYRDSGDTQYF. CDR3 coding DNA: TGTGCCAGCAGCTTGTACCGGGACTCAGGGGATACGCAGTATTTT.

This clone occurred a few times. This CDR3 is CASSLGMDGELFF. For the CDR3, the DNA is TGCGCCAGCAGCTTGGGAATGGATGGGGAGCTGTTTTTT. The chain carries TRBV5-1 and TRBJ2-2; the D is unclear. Trimming stripped 0 bases from V and 8 bases from J, with 8 bases between. CDR3 length equals 13 residues. The V gene's germline CDR1 is SGHRS and CDR2 YFSETQ.

The chain couples TRBV7-3 to TRBJ2-5, with D possibly being TRBD2 (6 bases). CDR3 length: 15 amino acids. With 6 bases removed from V and 4 bases from J, the gap between germline ends came to 18 bases. CDR1 is SGHTA and CDR2 is FQGTGA in the germline V gene. CDR3 in DNA: TGTGCCAGCAGTCGGACTAACTACGAGGGAGAGACCCAGTACTTC. Its protein product is CASSRTNYEGETQYF.

The genes are TRBV7-3 and TRBJ1-2; TRBD1 matches at 7 bases. The V segment lost 5 bases and the J segment 7 bases; nucleotides outside the gene matches: 7. The CDR3 length is 13 residues. Germline V CDR1 and CDR2: SGHTA, FQGTGA. CDR3 nucleotide sequence: TGTGCCAGCAGCCCTACAGGGGAGGTTGGCTACACCTTC. Residues: CASSPTGEVGYTF.

This chain connects TRBV9 to TRBJ1-6; D remains ambiguous. The V end lost 0 bases, the J end lost 10 bases, and 14 bases lay between the germline ends. CDR1 and CDR2 from the germline V gene are SGDLS and YYNGEE. This CDR3 spans 15 amino acids. CDR3 in amino acids: CASSVGAMTKSPLHF. The CDR3 DNA reads as TGTGCCAGCAGCGTAGGTGCCATGACGAAGTCACCCCTCCACTTT.

The chain joins TRBV5-1 to TRBJ1-4, with D unclear. Germline CDR1 reads SGHRS; CDR2 reads YFSETQ. CDR3 length: 18 amino acids. V was pared by 0 bases and J by 1 base, with 16 bases between. The CDR3 DNA is TGCGCCAGCAGCTTGGCCGTAATCGCGGCGGGAACTAATGAAAAACTGTTTTTT. Protein: CASSLAVIAAGTNEKLFF. The variable domain in full, completed from reference TRBV5-1 and TRBJ1-4, reads KAGVTQTPRYLIKTRGQQVTLSCSPISGHRSVSWYQQTPGQGLQFLFEYFSETQRNKGNFPGRFSGRQFSNSRSEMNVSTLELGDSALYLCASSLAVIAAGTNEKLFFGSGTQLSVL.

In this sample, this clone turned up a few times. The J gene is TRBJ2-6, the V gene TRBV6-5; possible D gene TRBD1, 5 bases. Germline V gives CDR1 MNHEY, CDR2 SVGAGI. The CDR3 extends over 15 amino acids. V was shortened by 2 bases and J by 3 bases, with 8 bases between the two germline ends. Here the CDR3 reads CASSYQGGGANVLTF. CDR3 nucleotide sequence: TGTGCCAGCAGTTACCAGGGTGGTGGGGCCAACGTCCTGACTTTC.

The chain carries TRBV19 and TRBJ2-7, with 10 bases lining up with TRBD1. After removal of 5 bases from V and 6 bases from J, the junction contained 16 bases not matched to a gene. The CDR3 is 17 residues long. Germline V gene lookup returns CDR1 LNHDA and CDR2 SQIVND (reference sequence). CDR3 sequence reads: CASSGKGARQGASEQYF. In DNA form, the CDR3 reads TGTGCCAGTAGTGGAAAAGGGGCCCGACAGGGGGCGAGCGAGCAGTACTTC.

This clone was observed a handful of times. The chain recombines TRBV6-5 with TRBJ1-5; no firm D call. V was cut by 0 bases and J by 7 bases, with 13 bases left in between. The germline V gene encodes CDR1 MNHEY and CDR2 SVGAGI. There are 15 residues in the CDR3. The CDR3 here is CASSYSGYEGQPQHF. The CDR3 nucleotides read TGTGCCAGCAGTTACTCAGGGTACGAGGGCCAGCCCCAGCATTTT.

This chain joins TRBV9 and TRBJ1-5, with TRBD1 identical over 7 bases. This CDR3 has 13 residues. The germline V gene has CDR1 SGDLS and CDR2 YYNGEE. The J segment lost 6 bases and the V segment lost 3 bases, leaving 3 bases of the junction unmatched. The CDR3 bases are TGTGCCAGCAGCGAGGGGGCTGCTCAGCCCCAGCATTTT. Amino acid sequence: CASSEGAAQPQHF.

The rearrangement joins TRBV4-1 to TRBJ2-1; 8 bases fit TRBD2. CDR1 is MGHRA and CDR2 is YSYEKL in the germline V gene. V was pared by 1 base and J by 8 bases, with 10 bases of the junction left unmatched. This CDR3 is built from 16 residues. The CDR3 DNA reads TGCGCCAGCAGCCAAGTTCAATACGGGGGGGGAGATGAGCAGTTCTTC. This translates into CASSQVQYGGGDEQFF.

The V and J genes are TRBV7-8 and TRBJ1-5; 7 bases are a match to TRBD1. Germline V lookup: CDR1 SGHVS, CDR2 FQNEAQ. V shed 8 bases and J 2 bases; nucleotides not matched to a gene: 3. CDR3 length equals 13 residues. For the CDR3, the DNA is TGTGCCAGCCGAGGACAGGGCAATCAGCCCCAGCATTTT. It codes for CASRGQGNQPQHF.

The chain carries TRBV10-3 and TRBJ2-1; 7 nucleotides agree with TRBD2. V shed 6 bases, J shed 4 bases, and the junction held 9 bases outside the gene matches. CDR1 is ENHRY and CDR2 is SYGVKD in the germline V gene. The CDR3 runs to 15 residues. DNA for the CDR3: TGTGCCATCAGACCTGAGCGGGGCGCTTACAATGAGCAGTTCTTC. Translation: CAIRPERGAYNEQFF.

The V call is TRBV5-1, the J call TRBJ2-2, with D maybe TRBD1 (5 bases). CDR1 is SGHRS and CDR2 is YFSETQ in the germline V gene. With 3 bases removed from V and 3 bases from J, the gap between germline ends came to 15 bases. The CDR3 runs 16 residues. CDR3 in amino acids: CASSSRQLGDTGELFF. In DNA, the CDR3 is TGCGCCAGCAGCTCGCGACAGCTAGGGGACACCGGGGAGCTGTTTTTT.

The gene calls are TRBV6-5 and TRBJ1-3, with D tentatively TRBD1 (6 bases). Per germline, CDR1 MNHEY and CDR2 SVGAGI. V lost 0 bases and J 0 bases, leaving 9 bases between the germline ends. The CDR3 covers 16 residues. In nucleotides, the CDR3 is TGTGCCAGCAGTTACTCTACAGGGAGCTCTGGAAACACCATATATTTT. This codes for CASSYSTGSSGNTIYF.

The table lists this clone with a count of one. The rearrangement uses TRBV5-1 and TRBJ2-2; 11 bases align to TRBD2. V shed 0 bases, J shed 2 bases, and the junction held 6 bases outside the gene matches. This CDR3 comprises 18 residues. Germline CDR1 reads SGHRS; CDR2 reads YFSETQ. The CDR3 here is CASSLEASGGINTGELFF. The CDR3 DNA sequence: TGCGCCAGCAGCTTGGAGGCTAGCGGGGGGATAAACACCGGGGAGCTGTTTTTT.

The rearrangement links TRBV28 to TRBJ2-1; 9 bases agree with TRBD1. J gave up 10 bases and V 1 base, and 11 bases lay outside the gene matches. Germline CDR1 MDHEN, CDR2 SYDVKM. CDR3 size: 16 residues. CDR3 in DNA: TGTGCCAGCAGTTTATCCGTCCCGGGACAGGGACCAGAGCAGTTCTTC. As protein: CASSLSVPGQGPEQFF.

This chain joins TRBV11-3 and TRBJ1-1; no definite D call. Per the germline V gene, CDR1 is SGHNT and CDR2 is YENEEA. CDR3 length: 14 residues. V dropped 3 bases and J dropped 0 bases, with 8 bases sitting between them. CDR3 nucleotides: TGTGCCAGCAGCTTCCCGAAAATGAACACTGAAGCTTTCTTT. Protein product: CASSFPKMNTEAFF.

The chain combines TRBV7-6 with TRBJ2-1, with D tentatively TRBD2 (6 bases). Trimming pared 4 bases from V and 0 bases from J, leaving 13 bases between. Per the germline V gene, CDR1 is SGHVS and CDR2 is FNYEAQ. This CDR3 spans 16 amino acids. The DNA for the CDR3 is TGTGCCAGCAGCTATACTAGCACGGCCTCCTACAATGAGCAGTTCTTC. It specifies CASSYTSTASYNEQFF.